The clone carrying this TCR beta chain occurred once. Its cognate antigen is unknown. These data originate in a study of shared clonotypes between healthy human individuals. Study outcomes and limitations: Deeper or shallower sequencing was expected to change how clonotypes are shared among donors. Few donors limited the genetic and exposure-history diversity represented. What naive subsets generally showed was a larger estimated richness than memory subsets showed.

TCRdb keeps only in-frame clones here, not all; method: immunoSEQ multiplex PCR. The profile shows just over 2,000,000 clones, about 95% of them singletons. Germline V gene sequence: CDR1 SGHTS, CDR2 YDEGEE. The V end lost 1 base, the J end lost 5 bases, and 12 bases lay between the germline ends. The CDR3 is 14 amino acids. Naivety among CD8 cells was defined by CD45RO negativity and positive CCR7 selection, thereby excluding terminally differentiated effector memory CD45RA+ cells. Everyone who donated was a Caucasian adult who lived in Nashville, Tennessee. Specimen: naive CD8+ T cells sorted from blood. V and J are TRBV5-8 and TRBJ2-5, with a weak D call TRBD1 (5 bases). The receptor comes from a man between 18 and 35 years old in good health. The CDR3 DNA reads as TGTGCCAGCAGCTTGTACAGGAGTACGGAGACCCAGTACTTC. The encoded protein is CASSLYRSTETQYF.